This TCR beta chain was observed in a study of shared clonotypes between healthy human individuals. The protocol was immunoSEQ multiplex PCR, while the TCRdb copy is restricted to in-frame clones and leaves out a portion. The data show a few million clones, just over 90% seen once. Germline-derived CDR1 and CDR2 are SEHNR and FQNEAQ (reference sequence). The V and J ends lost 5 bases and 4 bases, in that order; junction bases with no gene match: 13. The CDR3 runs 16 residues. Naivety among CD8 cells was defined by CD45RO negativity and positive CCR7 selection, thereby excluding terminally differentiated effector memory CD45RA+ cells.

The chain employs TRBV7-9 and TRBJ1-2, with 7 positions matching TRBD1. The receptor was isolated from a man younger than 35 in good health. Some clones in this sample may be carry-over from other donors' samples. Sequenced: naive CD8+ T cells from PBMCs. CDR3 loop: CASSGGPKGAGYGYTF. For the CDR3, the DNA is TGTGCCAGCAGCGGGGGCCCAAAGGGGGCGGGCTATGGCTACACCTTC.